This T cell receptor (beta chain) was observed in a study of cytomegalovirus exposure and HLA in healthy donors. Study information: It was reported in a later analysis that the same platform had been used for the 90 to 150 validation repertoires as for the 550 to 700 first-cohort repertoires. The study, taken as a whole, reports: Researchers reported that a few CMV-associated chains were confirmed in vitro as CMV antigen-specific.

CDR1 MNHEY and CDR2 SVGAGI come from the germline V gene. The CDR3 sequence is 15 residues long. The ends lost 8 bases at V and 8 bases at J; junction bases unmatched: 10. About this clone itself: Antigen: not known.

TCRdb's table, derived via immunoSEQ multiplex PCR, lists solely in-frame clones and lacks some. Among roughly 100,000 clones listed, approximately 90% were seen once. The sample consisted of PBMCs. This chain links TRBV6-5 with TRBJ2-1; 12 bases line up with TRBD2. This clonotype was sampled from a woman aged 18-29 years in good health and CMV-seropositive. The CDR3 coding sequence is TGTGCCAGCTGCACAGGGGGACTAGCGGGCGATGAGCAGTTCTTC. Translated: CASCTGGLAGDEQFF.